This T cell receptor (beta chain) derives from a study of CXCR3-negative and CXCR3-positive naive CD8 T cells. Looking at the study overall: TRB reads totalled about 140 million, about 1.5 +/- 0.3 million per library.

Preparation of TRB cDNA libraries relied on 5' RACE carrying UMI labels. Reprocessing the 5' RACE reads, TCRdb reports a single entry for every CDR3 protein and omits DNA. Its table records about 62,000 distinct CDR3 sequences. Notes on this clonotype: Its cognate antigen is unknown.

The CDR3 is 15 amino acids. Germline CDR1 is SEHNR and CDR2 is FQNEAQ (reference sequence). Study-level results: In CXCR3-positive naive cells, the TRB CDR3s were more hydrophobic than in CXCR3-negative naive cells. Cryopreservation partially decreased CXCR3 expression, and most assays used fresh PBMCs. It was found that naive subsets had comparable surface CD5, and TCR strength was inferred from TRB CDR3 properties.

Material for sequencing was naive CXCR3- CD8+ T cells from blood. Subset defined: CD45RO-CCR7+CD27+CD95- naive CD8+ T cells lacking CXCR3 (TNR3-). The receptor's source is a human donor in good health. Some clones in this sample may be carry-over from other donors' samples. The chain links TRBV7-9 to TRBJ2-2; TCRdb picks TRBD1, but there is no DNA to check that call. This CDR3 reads CASTPAGSNTGELFF.